There are many counts of the clone carrying this TCR beta chain. This entry is derived from a study of regulatory T cells in long-lasting Graves disease. Library construction for TCR beta used iRepertoire HTBI primers and Arm-PCR of CDR3 regions. A single record per CDR3 protein comes from TCRdb applying MiXCR to the multiplex PCR reads. The repertoire includes about 470,000 distinct CDR3 sequences, around 14% of them detected once, and 16% sits in the top ten. Documented time point: newly diagnosed GD, antithyroid drugs for less than 3 months. Scientists built the TCR library using RNA that was extracted from PBMCs. The sample was also linked to a second study, of T cells in Graves' hyperthyroidism and ophthalmopathy.

This sequence originates from a woman in her twenties or thirties with Graves disease. The specimen comprised peripheral blood mononuclear cells (PBMCs), sampled at new diagnosis, from a patient treated with antithyroid drugs.

CDR3 bases: TGCAGTGCATCCCTCGGCAGTATGTTCTTC. Translated: CSASLGSMFF. The rearrangement uses TRBV20-1 and TRBJ2-1; D uncertain. V lost 6 bases and J 15 bases, leaving 15 bases between the germline ends. This CDR3 contains 10 residues. Germline CDR1 is DFQATT and CDR2 is SNEGSKA (reference sequence).